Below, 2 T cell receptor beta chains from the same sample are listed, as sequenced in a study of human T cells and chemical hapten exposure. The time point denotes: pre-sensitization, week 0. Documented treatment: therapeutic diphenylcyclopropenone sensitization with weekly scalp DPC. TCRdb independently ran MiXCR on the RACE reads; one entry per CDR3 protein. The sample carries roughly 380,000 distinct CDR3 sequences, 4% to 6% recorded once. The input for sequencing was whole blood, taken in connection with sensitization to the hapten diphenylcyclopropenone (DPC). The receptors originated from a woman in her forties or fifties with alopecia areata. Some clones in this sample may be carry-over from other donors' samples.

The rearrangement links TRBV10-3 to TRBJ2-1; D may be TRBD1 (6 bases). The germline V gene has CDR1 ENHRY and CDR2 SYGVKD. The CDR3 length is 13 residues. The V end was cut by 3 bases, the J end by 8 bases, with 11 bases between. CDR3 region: CAISDRGWDEQFF. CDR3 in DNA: TGTGCCATCAGTGACAGGGGCTGGGATGAGCAGTTCTTC.

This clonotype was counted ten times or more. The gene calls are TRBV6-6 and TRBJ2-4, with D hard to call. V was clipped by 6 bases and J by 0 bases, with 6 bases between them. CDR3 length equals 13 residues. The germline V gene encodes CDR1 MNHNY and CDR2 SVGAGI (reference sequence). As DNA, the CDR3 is TGTGCCAGCAGAGGGCGAGCCAAAAACATTCAGTACTTC. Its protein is CASRGRAKNIQYF.